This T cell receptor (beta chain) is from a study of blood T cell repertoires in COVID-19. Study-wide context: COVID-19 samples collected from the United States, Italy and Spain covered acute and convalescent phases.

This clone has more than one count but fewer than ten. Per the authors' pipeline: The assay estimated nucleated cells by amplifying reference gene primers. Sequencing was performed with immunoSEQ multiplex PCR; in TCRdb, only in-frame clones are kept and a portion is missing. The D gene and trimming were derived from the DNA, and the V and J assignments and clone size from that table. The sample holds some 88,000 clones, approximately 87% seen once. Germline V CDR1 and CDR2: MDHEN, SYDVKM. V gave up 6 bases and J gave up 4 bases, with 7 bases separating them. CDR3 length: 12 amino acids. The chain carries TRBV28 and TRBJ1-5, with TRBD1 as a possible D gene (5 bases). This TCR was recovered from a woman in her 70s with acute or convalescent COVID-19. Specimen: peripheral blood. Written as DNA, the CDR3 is TGTGCCAGCAGGGGGCCGAATCAGCCCCAGCATTTT. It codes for CASRGPNQPQHF. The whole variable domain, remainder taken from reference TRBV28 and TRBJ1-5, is DVKVTQSSRYLVKRTGEKVFLECVQDMDHENMFWYRQDPGLGLRLIYFSYDVKMKEKGDIPEGYSVSREKKERFSLILESASTNQTSMYLCASRGPNQPQHFGDGTRLSIL.